This TCR beta chain was observed in a study of radiotherapy plus CTLA-4 blockade in lung cancer. Chemo-refractory metastatic non-small-cell lung cancer patients underwent focal radiation alongside CTLA-4 blockade with ipilimumab. The CDR3 is made up of 16 amino acids. The V gene's germline CDR1 is SGDLS and CDR2 YYNGEE. Generated by immunoSEQ multiplex PCR, the TCRdb table keeps only in-frame clones and is missing some. The data contain roughly 42,000 clones, 63% of them singletons. The specimen was peripheral blood, collected from a patient treated with radiotherapy plus ipilimumab. The gene calls are TRBV9 and TRBJ2-5; 8 bases map to TRBD2. The end of the DNA fits TRBJ2-7 better, so the J call may be wrong. The receptor's source is a human donor with non-small cell lung cancer who had a partial response to radiotherapy plus ipilimumab. As DNA, the CDR3 is TGTGCCAGCAGCGAGGACCCCGGGACTAGTTGGTCCGAGCAGTACTTC. Its protein product is CASSEDPGTSWSEQYF.